The 23 T cell receptor beta chains below were found in one sample sequenced in a study of vaccination effects on CD4 cells after COVID-19. Subsequent to less than twelve days of culture, CD4+ T cells were isolated. Vaccine administered to participants consisted of two doses of either BNT162b2 or mRNA-1273. Their specific antigens are unknown. Repertoires were generated with immunoSEQ multiplex PCR, while TCRdb's copy carries only in-frame clones and drops some. The sample shows about 66,000 clones, around 70% of them seen only once. The source was CD4+ T cells from PBMCs cultured without peptide, collected after COVID-19 vaccination. The receptors derive from a human donor who received a COVID-19 vaccine.

The J gene is TRBJ2-1, the V gene TRBV5-6; 7 positions agree with TRBD2. Germline-derived CDR1 and CDR2 are SGHDT and YYEEEE. This CDR3 has 18 amino acids. V trimming: 2 bases; J trimming: 0 bases; junction bases outside the gene matches: 11. The chain's CDR3 is CASSLRRGSTNSYNEQFF. DNA of the CDR3: TGTGCCAGCAGCTTAAGGCGGGGGTCCACCAACTCCTACAATGAGCAGTTCTTC.

This rearrangement joins TRBV7-8 to TRBJ2-5, with D perhaps TRBD2 (9 bases). V was pared by 5 bases and J by 4 bases, with 20 bases between. The germline V gene encodes CDR1 SGHVS and CDR2 FQNEAQ. The CDR3 runs 16 residues. CDR3 sequence (DNA): TGTGCCAGCAGCCCCAGGGGGCTAGCGGGGATAGAGACCCAGTACTTC. Amino acids: CASSPRGLAGIETQYF.

The gene calls are TRBV24-1 and TRBJ1-2, with D unresolved. This CDR3 is built from 14 residues. CDR1 and CDR2 from the germline V gene are KGHDR and SFDVKD. V lost 8 bases to trimming and J lost 1 base, with 13 bases between them. Written as DNA, the CDR3 is TGTGCCACCACCTCTTCGACAAGTAACTATGGCTACACCTTC. The encoded protein is CATTSSTSNYGYTF.

This rearrangement joins TRBV6-6 to TRBJ1-5, with 7 bases that match TRBD1. V trimming: 5 bases; J trimming: 7 bases; junction bases outside the gene matches: 11. Germline V gene sequence: CDR1 MNHNY, CDR2 SVGAGI (reference sequence). This CDR3 is 15 amino acids long. The CDR3 here is CASSPWDSLFQPQHF. The CDR3 bases are TGTGCCAGCAGTCCCTGGGACAGTCTATTCCAGCCCCAGCATTTT.

This rearrangement joins TRBV7-9 to TRBJ2-2; TRBD2 aligns across 8 bases. This CDR3 is built from 14 residues. CDR1 is SEHNR, CDR2 FQNEAQ, per germline (reference sequence). V lost 5 bases and J lost 5; bases outside the gene matches: 4. In nucleotides, the CDR3 is TGTGCCAGCAGCCGCTCGGGGGGGACCGGGGAGCTGTTTTTT. It encodes CASSRSGGTGELFF.

The genes are TRBV7-8 and TRBJ2-1; no clear D gene. The CDR3 has 12 amino acids. The germline V and J ends were trimmed by 5 bases and 3 bases, with 5 bases remaining between them. Germline V CDR1 and CDR2: SGHVS, FQNEAQ. Here the CDR3 DNA reads TGTGCCAGCAGCCCTTACTACAATGAGCAGTTCTTC. It codes for CASSPYYNEQFF.

The chain uses TRBV14 and TRBJ1-5; 8 bases fit TRBD1. This CDR3 has 15 residues. Germline V CDR1 and CDR2: SGHDN, FVKESK. The J segment lost 0 bases and the V segment lost 7 bases, leaving 5 bases of the junction unmatched. CDR3 coding DNA: TGTGCCAGCAACTTGACAGGGGTTAGCAATCAGCCCCAGCATTTT. It codes for CASNLTGVSNQPQHF. Complete variable domain (other parts from reference TRBV14 and TRBJ1-5): EAGVTQFPSHSVIEKGQTVTLRCDPISGHDNLYWYRRVMGKEIKFLLHFVKESKQDESGMPNNRFLAERTGGTYSTLKVQPAELEDSGVYFCASNLTGVSNQPQHFGDGTRLSIL.

This clone came up once. Within the sample, other DNA sequences also encode this same CDR3. The chain combines TRBV6-5 with TRBJ1-1; D not resolved. Germline V gives CDR1 MNHEY, CDR2 SVGAGI. Trimming left V 0 bases short and J 2 bases short, with 4 bases between. The CDR3 extends over 13 amino acids. The DNA of the CDR3 is TGTGCCAGCAGTTACTCAAGAAACACTGAAGCTTTCTTT. As protein: CASSYSRNTEAFF.

The chain couples TRBV3-1 (or the pseudogene TRBV3-2) to TRBJ1-2, with D possibly being TRBD1 (5 bases). V dropped 2 bases and J dropped 3 bases, with 13 bases sitting between them. The CDR3 totals 15 residues. Germline values: CDR1 LGHDT, CDR2 YNNKEL (reference sequence). In nucleotides, the CDR3 is TGTGCCAGCAGCCAAAGTCAGGGATGGGACTATGGCTACACCTTC. Amino acid sequence: CASSQSQGWDYGYTF.

The chain recombines TRBV3-1 (or the pseudogene TRBV3-2) with TRBJ1-1; D is undetermined. The CDR3 contains 16 residues. Germline V gene sequence: CDR1 LGHDT, CDR2 YNNKEL (reference sequence). The V and J ends lost 4 bases and 4 bases respectively, with 19 bases between them. The DNA of the CDR3 is TGTGCCAGCAGCCCCCTATCGAACGTCCAGGTCACTGAAGCTTTCTTT. Protein sequence: CASSPLSNVQVTEAFF.

This chain links TRBV3-1 (or the pseudogene TRBV3-2) with TRBJ1-6; D perhaps matches TRBD1 (6 bases). V was cut by 3 bases and J by 9 bases, with 24 bases left in between. Germline V CDR1 and CDR2: LGHDT, YNNKEL (reference sequence). The length of the CDR3 is 18 residues. In nucleotides, the CDR3 is TGTGCCAGCAGCCACCGGCGACAGGTCGGGGATTTTCCTTCACCCCTCCACTTT. Amino acids: CASSHRRQVGDFPSPLHF.

This chain uses TRBV9 with TRBJ2-1; D uncertain. Trimming pared 0 bases from V and 0 bases from J, leaving 4 bases between. This CDR3 comprises 14 residues. CDR1 SGDLS and CDR2 YYNGEE come from the germline V gene. CDR3 loop: CASSVVSSYNEQFF. The CDR3 DNA sequence: TGTGCCAGCAGCGTAGTGTCCTCCTACAATGAGCAGTTCTTC.

This clone was seen more than once but under ten times. The chain uses TRBV19 and TRBJ1-5; the match to TRBD1 covers 7 bases. The trim removed 6 bases at V and 0 bases at J, leaving 5 bases unmatched. This CDR3 has 15 residues. Germline lookup yields CDR1 LNHDA and CDR2 SQIVND (reference sequence). The chain's CDR3 is CASSMGQTSNQPQHF. Written as DNA, the CDR3 is TGTGCCAGTAGCATGGGACAGACTAGCAATCAGCCCCAGCATTTT.

The chain uses TRBV5-6 and TRBJ2-7, with D maybe TRBD2 (5 bases). This CDR3 is 13 amino acids long. The V end was cut by 0 bases, the J end by 5 bases, with 9 bases between. The germline V gene has CDR1 SGHDT and CDR2 YYEEEE. CDR3 DNA: TGTGCCAGCAGCTTGGTAGCCGGGGACGAGCAGTACGTC. Encoded protein: CASSLVAGDEQYV.

This chain joins TRBV3-1 (or the pseudogene TRBV3-2) and TRBJ2-4; 7 nucleotides line up with TRBD2. The J segment lost 7 bases and the V segment lost 3 bases, leaving 9 bases of the junction unmatched. Germline assignment: CDR1 LGHDT and CDR2 YNNKEL (reference sequence). CDR3 length: 15 residues. The CDR3 nucleotides read TGTGCCAGCAGCCAGAGGAGCGGGAAAACGAACATTCAGTACTTC. It is translated as CASSQRSGKTNIQYF.

The chain joins TRBV24-1 to TRBJ2-3; D unresolved. The CDR3 length is 13 residues. Trimming left V 7 bases short and J 0 bases short, with 7 bases between. Germline CDR1 reads KGHDR; CDR2 reads SFDVKD. The CDR3 is CATRSSSTDTQYF. In nucleotides, the CDR3 is TGTGCCACCAGATCTTCTAGCACAGATACGCAGTATTTT.

This clone was observed once. V usage is TRBV18 and J usage is TRBJ1-1; D is unclear. CDR1 and CDR2 (germline): KGHSH, LQKENI. CDR3 length equals 14 residues. Deletions cut 3 bases from V and 0 bases from J, with 8 bases between. CDR3 residues: CASSPSLMNTEAFF. CDR3 DNA: TGTGCCAGCTCACCCTCGTTGATGAACACTGAAGCTTTCTTT.

The rearrangement links TRBV7-2 to TRBJ1-1; the D is unclear. This CDR3 comprises 13 residues. Germline V gives CDR1 SGHTA, CDR2 FQGNSA. Trimming removed 4 bases from V and 5 bases from J, with 11 bases in between. In DNA, the CDR3 is TGTGCCAGCAGCTCCGGTTATTATACTGAAGCTTTCTTT. Translated, it gives CASSSGYYTEAFF. The full variable domain, in which reference TRBV7-2 and TRBJ1-1 provide the parts outside the CDR3, is GAGVSQSPSNKVTEKGKDVELRCDPISGHTALYWYRQSLGQGLEFLIYFQGNSAPDKSGLPSDRFSAERTGGSVSTLTIQRTQQEDSAVYLCASSSGYYTEAFFGQGTRLTVV.

V usage is TRBV28 and J usage is TRBJ1-3, with D possibly matching TRBD1 (6 bases). Per germline, CDR1 MDHEN and CDR2 SYDVKM. CDR3 length equals 16 residues. V lost 5 bases and J 4 bases, leaving 18 bases between the germline ends. In nucleotides, the CDR3 is TGTGCCAGCAGTGGGGAGGGGGGGCTTACGGGAAACACCATATATTTT. Its protein product is CASSGEGGLTGNTIYF. The full variable domain, rest sourced from reference TRBV28 and TRBJ1-3, is DVKVTQSSRYLVKRTGEKVFLECVQDMDHENMFWYRQDPGLGLRLIYFSYDVKMKEKGDIPEGYSVSREKKERFSLILESASTNQTSMYLCASSGEGGLTGNTIYFGEGSWLTVV.

V is TRBV5-1 and J is TRBJ1-6, with D perhaps TRBD1 (5 bases). V shed 0 bases and J shed 9 bases, with 13 bases lying between them. Germline values: CDR1 SGHRS, CDR2 YFSETQ. The CDR3 is 15 amino acids. The CDR3 is CASSLAGQGLSPLHF. The CDR3 coding sequence is TGCGCCAGCAGCTTGGCCGGTCAGGGTCTTTCACCCCTCCACTTT.

This clone was observed a few times. The chain carries TRBV14 and TRBJ1-2; D is uncertain. Germline-derived CDR1 and CDR2 are SGHDN and FVKESK. V lost 0 bases and J lost 3, with 11 bases in between. The CDR3 length is 15 residues. The CDR3 is CASSQESGVHYGYTF. CDR3 sequence (DNA): TGTGCCAGCAGCCAAGAGTCAGGCGTCCACTATGGCTACACCTTC.

This clone was counted between two and nine times. The rearrangement joins TRBV5-1 to TRBJ1-1; 9 bases are shared with TRBD1. The CDR3 has 13 residues. The trim removed 9 bases at V and 1 base at J, leaving 4 bases unmatched. Germline V gives CDR1 SGHRS, CDR2 YFSETQ. DNA of the CDR3: TGCGCCACCCGGGACAGGGCGAACACTGAAGCTTTCTTT. Translating gives CATRDRANTEAFF.

Here the CDR3 DNA reads TGCGCCAGCAGCCAAGATCGTATCGGGGGGGGGCAAGAGACCCAGTACTTC. Encoded protein: CASSQDRIGGGQETQYF. V and J are TRBV4-1 and TRBJ2-5, with 8 bases lining up with TRBD2. Germline CDR1 reads MGHRA; CDR2 reads YSYEKL. The J segment lost 2 bases and the V segment lost 0 bases, leaving 8 bases of the junction unmatched. The CDR3 has 17 amino acids.